This TCR beta chain was sequenced for a study of T cell responses to AZD1222 COVID-19 vaccine. Whole-study context: Some second doses came at about 4 weeks and others at about 12 weeks; these were pooled. Overall study findings and caveats: At baseline, just five to seven AZD1222 recipients tested seropositive. Breadth and depth of Spike-specific TCRs rose after two AZD1222 doses.

Worth noting for this clone: What it recognizes is unknown.

Germline loops: CDR1 SGHRS, CDR2 YFSETQ. V shed 0 bases and J 0 bases; nucleotides not matched to a gene: 6. This CDR3 has 19 amino acids. Method: immunoSEQ multiplex PCR; TCRdb's copy keeps in-frame clones and lacks some. The data hold approximately 260,000 clones, with approximately 95% observed a single time. Sequencing was performed on peripheral blood, taken on day 0 of AZD1222 vaccination. The V call is TRBV5-1, the J call TRBJ2-1, with TRBD2 matching over 13 bases. The receptor comes from an adult in good health. CDR3: CASSLGGRTSGSSYNEQFF. The CDR3 DNA is TGCGCCAGCAGCTTGGGAGGCAGGACTAGCGGGAGCTCCTACAATGAGCAGTTCTTC. The complete variable domain, with remaining parts taken from reference TRBV5-1 and TRBJ2-1, reads KAGVTQTPRYLIKTRGQQVTLSCSPISGHRSVSWYQQTPGQGLQFLFEYFSETQRNKGNFPGRFSGRQFSNSRSEMNVSTLELGDSALYLCASSLGGRTSGSSYNEQFFGPGTRLTVL.